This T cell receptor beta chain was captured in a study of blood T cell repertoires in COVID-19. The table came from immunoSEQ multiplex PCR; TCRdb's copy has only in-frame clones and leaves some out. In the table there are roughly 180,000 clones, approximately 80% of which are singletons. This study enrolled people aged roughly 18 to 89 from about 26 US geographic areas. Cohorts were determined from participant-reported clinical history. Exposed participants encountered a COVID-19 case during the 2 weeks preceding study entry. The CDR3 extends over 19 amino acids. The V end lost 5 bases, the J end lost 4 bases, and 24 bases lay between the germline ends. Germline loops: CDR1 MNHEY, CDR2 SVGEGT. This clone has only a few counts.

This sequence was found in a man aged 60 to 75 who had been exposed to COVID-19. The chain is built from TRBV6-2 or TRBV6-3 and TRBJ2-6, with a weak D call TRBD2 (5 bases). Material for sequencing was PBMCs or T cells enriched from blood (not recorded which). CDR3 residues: CASSTRRAGFSRGANVLTF. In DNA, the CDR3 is TGTGCCAGCAGTACGCGGCGGGCAGGTTTTTCACGAGGGGCCAACGTCCTGACTTTC.